Each of the 26 T cell receptor beta chains below was sequenced from the same sample in a study of cytomegalovirus exposure and HLA in healthy donors (dated by TCRdb to 2016 to 2017). The method was the immunoSEQ multiplex PCR assay. For the multiplex PCR, a mixture combining 60 forward primers for TCR Vbeta segments and 13 reverse primers for TCR Jbeta segments was used. The table was pulled from immuneACCESS by TCRdb, which kept in-frame rearrangements only. Such tables lose some clones; where checked, under half of the loss comes from unresolved V genes, and the rest has no known cause. A total of 18,000 or so clones appear in this sample, approximately 68% of them only once. The ten largest account for 3.7% of the sample. The sample comprised PBMCs. The receptors shown here come from a man aged 18-30 years in good health and CMV-seronegative.

The chain carries TRBV6-5 and TRBJ1-1, with D perhaps TRBD1 (5 bases). Per the germline V gene, CDR1 is MNHEY and CDR2 is SVGAGI. The CDR3 has 14 residues. The V end was cut by 4 bases, the J end by 1 base, with 10 bases between. The CDR3 coding sequence is TGTGCCAGCAGTTGGACCACAGGGAACACTGAAGCTTTCTTT. Protein product: CASSWTTGNTEAFF.

The J gene is TRBJ2-3, the V gene TRBV29-1; tentative D call: TRBD2 (6 bases). Germline V lookup: CDR1 SQVTM, CDR2 ANQGSEA. CDR3 length: 12 amino acids. The V end lost 7 bases, the J end lost 3 bases, and 11 bases lay between the germline ends. CDR3 in DNA: TGCAGCGGGGGGGAAAGGACAGATACGCAGTATTTT. Protein product: CSGGERTDTQYF.

V gene TRBV10-1 combines with J gene TRBJ2-1; 12 bases agree with TRBD2. CDR1 WNHNN and CDR2 SYGVQD come from the germline V gene (reference sequence). This CDR3 has 15 residues. V lost 7 bases to trimming and J lost 9 bases; unmatched junction nucleotides: 10. The CDR3 DNA sequence: TGCGCCAGCAAGACTAGCGGGGGACCTTATGGTGAGCAGTTCTTC. Translating gives CASKTSGGPYGEQFF.

This clone was recorded a few times. V and J are TRBV21-1 and TRBJ1-5; no DNA check was done on the table's D call, TRBD1. TRBV21-1 has pseudogene status. The CDR3 totals 15 residues. CDR3 region: CASSAQTGGSQPQHF. CDR3 coding DNA: TGTGCCAGCAGCGCCCAAACAGGGGGGAGTCAGCCCCAGCATTTT.

This chain connects TRBV29-1 to TRBJ1-2, with D maybe TRBD1 (5 bases). Germline CDR1 and CDR2: SQVTM and ANQGSEA. The CDR3 is 12 amino acids. Trimming removed 6 bases from V and 2 bases from J, with 10 bases in between. The CDR3, as DNA: TGCAGCGTGGGGGACTTCAACTATGGCTACACCTTC. It specifies CSVGDFNYGYTF.

The chain employs TRBV30 and TRBJ2-2; 13 bases line up with TRBD2. CDR3 length: 16 amino acids. V lost 3 bases and J lost 4; bases outside the gene matches: 5. Germline CDR1 reads GTSNPN; CDR2 reads SVGIG (reference sequence). In nucleotides, the CDR3 is TGTGCCTGGAGACTAGCGGGGGGGCCCGTCACCGGGGAGCTGTTTTTT. Translation gives CAWRLAGGPVTGELFF.

This chain uses TRBV2 with TRBJ1-1; tentative D call: TRBD1 (5 bases). The germline V gene encodes CDR1 SNHLY and CDR2 FYNNEI. The V end was cut by 7 bases, the J end by 2 bases, with 11 bases between. The CDR3 is 13 residues long. The CDR3 spells CASTADRNTEAFF. The CDR3 DNA sequence: TGTGCCAGCACCGCCGACAGAAACACTGAAGCTTTCTTT. Combining the CDR3 with reference TRBV2 and TRBJ1-1 gives the whole variable domain EPEVTQTPSHQVTQMGQEVILRCVPISNHLYFYWYRQILGQKVEFLVSFYNNEISEKSEIFDDQFSVERPDGSNFTLKIRSTKLEDSAMYFCASTADRNTEAFFGQGTRLTVV.

The chain combines TRBV29-1 with TRBJ2-6; D is ambiguous. Germline V gene lookup returns CDR1 SQVTM and CDR2 ANQGSEA. The V end was cut by 6 bases, the J end by 3 bases, with 6 bases between. This CDR3 comprises 12 residues. In nucleotides, the CDR3 is TGCAGCGTAGACAATGGGGCCAACGTCCTGACTTTC. It encodes CSVDNGANVLTF.

The chain has TRBV2 and TRBJ2-1, with TRBD2 identical over 13 bases. The CDR3 contains 18 residues. J was trimmed by 4 bases and V by 6 bases; bases with no gene match: 12. The V gene's germline CDR1 is SNHLY and CDR2 FYNNEI. CDR3 DNA: TGTGCCAGCAGGAATTTTCTACTAGCGGGAGGGACTTACAATGAGCAGTTCTTC. Amino acids: CASRNFLLAGGTYNEQFF.

Details on this clone: The junction departs from germline at one end; a sequencing error may be responsible. The chain carries TRBV25-1 and TRBJ1-3; D is unclear. The CDR3 contains 12 residues. The germline CDR1 and CDR2 sequences are MGHDK and SYGVNS. The CDR3 loop is CASSASRNTIYF. The CDR3 DNA reads TGTGCCAGCAGTGCCTCTCGAAACACCATATATTTT.

The chain joins TRBV30 to TRBJ1-1; TRBD1 agrees at 7 bases. Germline assignment: CDR1 GTSNPN and CDR2 SVGIG (reference sequence). This CDR3 is built from 13 residues. V lost 5 bases, J lost 5 bases, and 8 bases stayed unmatched. CDR3 sequence (DNA): TGTGCCTGGCATCGGACAGGAGGAACTGAAGCTTTCTTT. This gives the protein CAWHRTGGTEAFF.

This clone was counted once. This rearrangement joins TRBV25-1 to TRBJ2-1; D is perhaps TRBD1 (6 bases). Germline V gene data show CDR1 as MGHDK and CDR2 as SYGVNS. With 2 bases removed from V and 0 bases from J, the gap between germline ends came to 8 bases. This CDR3 is built from 15 residues. The CDR3: CASSENRDSYNEQFF. The DNA of the CDR3 is TGTGCCAGCAGTGAAAACAGGGACTCCTACAATGAGCAGTTCTTC.

The CDR3 nucleotides are TGTGCCAGTAGTATCTCAGTGAACACTGAAGCTTTCTTT. Its protein is CASSISVNTEAFF. The chain recombines TRBV19 with TRBJ1-1; D not certain. The V gene's germline CDR1 is LNHDA and CDR2 SQIVND (reference sequence). The CDR3 loop spans 13 amino acids. The germline V and J ends were trimmed by 3 bases and 0 bases, with 5 bases remaining between them.

A note on this clone: At one end, the junction sequence differs from germline, possibly due to a read error. The genes are TRBV7-7 and TRBJ1-5; 8 nucleotides line up with TRBD1. CDR1 is SSHAT and CDR2 is FNYEAQ in the germline V gene (reference sequence). The CDR3 loop spans 17 amino acids. CDR3 sequence reads: CASSLALHRGGNQPQHF. CDR3 sequence (DNA): TGTGCTAGCAGCTTAGCGTTGCACAGGGGGGGCAATCAGCCCCAGCATTTT.

This sequence joins TRBV30 and TRBJ1-2, with 7 bases fitting TRBD1. This CDR3 spans 16 amino acids. Losses at the gene ends were 5 bases for V and 2 bases for J; bases not matched to a gene: 14. Germline lookup yields CDR1 GTSNPN and CDR2 SVGIG (reference sequence). The DNA of the CDR3 is TGTGCCTGGTCGACAGGGCCCCACGGGGCAAACTATGGCTACACCTTC. Translated, it gives CAWSTGPHGANYGYTF.

The gene calls are TRBV7-2 and TRBJ1-2; D not resolved. Germline V lookup: CDR1 SGHTA, CDR2 FQGNSA. Trimming stripped 1 base from V and 3 bases from J, with 12 bases between. The CDR3 has 15 amino acids. Here the CDR3 DNA reads TGTGCCAGCAGCTTAGTGGCAGGAGGAGACTATGGCTACACCTTC. This encodes CASSLVAGGDYGYTF.

This chain joins TRBV5-6 and TRBJ1-5; D is possibly TRBD1 (5 bases). The CDR3 is made up of 14 amino acids. Trimming took 3 bases from V and 3 from J, leaving 10 bases between them. Germline CDR1 and CDR2: SGHDT and YYEEEE. CDR3 in DNA: TGTGCCAGCAGCTCCCAGGGCCACAATCAGCCCCAGCATTTT. Residues: CASSSQGHNQPQHF.

The genes are TRBV29-1 and TRBJ1-1; TRBD1 agrees at 9 bases. The CDR3 runs to 13 residues. Germline loops: CDR1 SQVTM, CDR2 ANQGSEA. Trimming cost V 7 bases and J 5 bases; bases outside gene matches: 8. CDR3 amino acids: CSADRGVVTEAFF. CDR3 coding DNA: TGCAGCGCCGACAGGGGGGTGGTTACTGAAGCTTTCTTT.

This clone was counted only a few times. V gene TRBV29-1 combines with J gene TRBJ2-7, with 13 bases identical to TRBD2. CDR1 and CDR2 from the germline V gene are SQVTM and ANQGSEA. This CDR3 is built from 15 residues. The ends lost 2 bases at V and 5 bases at J; junction bases unmatched: 6. This chain's CDR3 is CSVETLAGGRHEQYF. The CDR3 DNA is TGCAGCGTTGAAACACTAGCGGGAGGGCGACACGAGCAGTACTTC.

This clone was picked up a small number of times. This rearrangement joins TRBV5-1 to TRBJ2-7; D remains unclear. CDR1 and CDR2 from the germline V gene are SGHRS and YFSETQ. This CDR3 is built from 12 residues. Trimming took off 0 bases at V and 3 bases at J, with 4 bases between the two ends. CDR3: CASSLDGYEQYF. CDR3 bases: TGCGCCAGCAGCTTGGACGGCTACGAGCAGTACTTC.

This clone was observed a few times. This sequence joins TRBV5-5 and TRBJ1-2; no firm D call. The length of the CDR3 is 12 residues. Trimming removed 0 bases at V and 14 bases at J, with 14 bases between. Germline CDR1 and CDR2: SGHKS and YYEKEE (reference sequence). In DNA form, the CDR3 reads TGTGCCAGCAGCTTGGTTGGGCTGTCGTGGACCTTC. Translation: CASSLVGLSWTF.

The chain employs TRBV4-2 and TRBJ2-1; TRBD2 agrees at 11 bases. V dropped 5 bases and J dropped 3; count of bases not matched to a gene: 6. The CDR3 loop spans 16 amino acids. CDR1 LGHNA and CDR2 YNFKEQ come from the germline V gene. Here the CDR3 reads CASSATGTSGYNEQFF. The CDR3 region has the DNA TGTGCCAGCAGCGCTACCGGGACTAGCGGCTACAATGAGCAGTTCTTC.

The chain combines TRBV29-1 with TRBJ1-2, with D uncertain. Trimming left V 2 bases short and J 7 bases short, with 8 bases between. CDR1 and CDR2 (germline): SQVTM, ANQGSEA. The CDR3 has 11 amino acids. In DNA form, the CDR3 reads TGCAGCGTTGAACTTTATCGTGGCTACACCTTC. It codes for CSVELYRGYTF.

The CDR3 reads CASSYRGGTEAFF. In nucleotides, the CDR3 is TGTGCCAGCAGTTACAGGGGTGGCACTGAAGCTTTCTTT. This chain links TRBV6-5 with TRBJ1-1; possible D gene TRBD1, 5 bases. Germline assignment: CDR1 MNHEY and CDR2 SVGAGI. The CDR3 runs 13 residues. V was clipped by 2 bases and J by 4 bases, with 8 bases between them.

The chain links TRBV28 to TRBJ1-2; D remains unclear. V lost 6 bases and J 3 bases, leaving 14 bases between the germline ends. CDR1 is MDHEN, CDR2 SYDVKM, per germline. This CDR3 region has 14 residues. The DNA of the CDR3 is TGTGCCAGCAGCTTTGGCGGCGCGTACTATGGCTACACCTTC. Translating gives CASSFGGAYYGYTF.

The rearrangement uses TRBV2 and TRBJ2-1; 7 bases line up with TRBD2. Germline CDR1 and CDR2: SNHLY and FYNNEI. V was clipped by 2 bases and J by 4 bases; unmatched bases: 8. CDR3 size: 16 residues. The CDR3 bases are TGTGCCAGCAGTGAATGGCGGGGGAGCGGGTACAATGAGCAGTTCTTC. Translating it yields CASSEWRGSGYNEQFF.